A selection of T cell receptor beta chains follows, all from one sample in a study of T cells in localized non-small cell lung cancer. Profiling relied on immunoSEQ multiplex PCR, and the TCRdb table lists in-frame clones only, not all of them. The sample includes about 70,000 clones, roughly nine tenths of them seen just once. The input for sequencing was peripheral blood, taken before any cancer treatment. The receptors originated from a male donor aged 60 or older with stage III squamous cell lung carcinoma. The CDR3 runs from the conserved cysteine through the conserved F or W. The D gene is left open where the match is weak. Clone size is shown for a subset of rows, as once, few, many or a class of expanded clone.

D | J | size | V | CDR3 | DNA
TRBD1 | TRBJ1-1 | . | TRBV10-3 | CAISEPGTGQEAFF | TGTGCCATCAGTGAGCCCGGGACAGGGCAAGAGGCTTTCTTT
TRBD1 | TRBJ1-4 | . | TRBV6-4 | CASSDRDREKLFF | TGTGCCAGCAGTGACCGGGACAGGGAAAAACTGTTTTTT
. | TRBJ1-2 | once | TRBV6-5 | CASSINRDNYGYTF | TGTGCCAGCAGCATTAACAGGGATAACTATGGCTACACCTTC
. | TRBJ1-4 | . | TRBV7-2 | CASSPVSREVDEKLFF | TGTGCCAGCAGCCCAGTCTCCAGGGAAGTTGATGAAAAACTGTTTTTT
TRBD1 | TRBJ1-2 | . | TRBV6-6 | CASTFGQGTNYGYTF | TGTGCCAGCACCTTCGGACAGGGGACTAACTATGGCTACACCTTC
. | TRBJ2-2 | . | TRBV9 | CASSVVGSNTGELFF | TGTGCCAGCAGCGTAGTGGGTTCGAACACCGGGGAGCTGTTTTTT
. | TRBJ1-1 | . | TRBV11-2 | CASSFLEGEAFF | TGTGCCAGCAGCTTCTTGGAGGGTGAAGCTTTCTTT
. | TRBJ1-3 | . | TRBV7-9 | CASSLQGTGNTIYF | TGTGCCAGCAGCTTACAGGGGACCGGAAACACCATATATTTT
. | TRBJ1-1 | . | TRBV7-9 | CASSLDARQNTEAFF | TGTGCCAGCAGCTTAGATGCTCGCCAGAACACTGAAGCTTTCTTT
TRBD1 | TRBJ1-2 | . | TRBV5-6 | CASSPDRGRYGYTF | TGTGCCAGCAGCCCGGACAGGGGGCGATATGGCTACACCTTC
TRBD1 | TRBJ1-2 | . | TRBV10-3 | CASSGTANYGYTF | TGTGCCTCCTCCGGGACAGCAAACTATGGCTACACCTTC
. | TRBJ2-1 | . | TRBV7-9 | CASSLVGGDEQFF | TGTGCCAGCAGCTTAGTTGGGGGTGATGAGCAGTTCTTC
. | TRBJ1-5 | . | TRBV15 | CATSRVNRPQHF | TGTGCCACCAGCAGAGTGAATCGGCCCCAGCATTTT
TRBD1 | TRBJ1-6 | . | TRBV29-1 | CSVKRDSNSPLHF | TGCAGCGTTAAGAGGGACAGTAATTCACCCCTCCACTTT
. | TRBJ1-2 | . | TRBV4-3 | CASSQDVAQFYGYTF | TGCGCCAGCAGCCAAGACGTTGCACAGTTCTATGGCTACACCTTC
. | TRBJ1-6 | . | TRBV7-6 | CASTLIEGESLHF | TGTGCCAGCACCTTAATTGAAGGAGAATCCCTCCACTTT
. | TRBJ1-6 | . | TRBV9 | CASSVGGSGGSPLHF | TGTGCCAGCAGCGTTGGAGGGTCCGGGGGATCACCCCTCCACTTT
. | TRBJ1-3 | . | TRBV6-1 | CATGVGSAGNTIYF | TGTGCCACCGGGGTGGGGTCAGCAGGAAACACCATATATTTT
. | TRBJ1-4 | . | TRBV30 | CAWSPTGTQGEKLFF | TGTGCCTGGAGCCCCACAGGGACTCAGGGTGAAAAACTGTTTTTT
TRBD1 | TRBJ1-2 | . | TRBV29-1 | CSVGQENYGYTF | TGCAGCGTCGGACAGGAGAACTATGGCTACACCTTC
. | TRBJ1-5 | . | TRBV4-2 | CASSQESGNQPQHF | TGTGCCAGCAGCCAAGAGTCCGGGAATCAGCCCCAGCATTTT
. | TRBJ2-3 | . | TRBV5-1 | CASSLRGEDTQYF | TGCGCCAGCAGCTTGCGGGGAGAAGATACGCAGTATTTT